The 20 T cell receptor beta chains listed next were all sequenced from one sample in a study of T cell repertoires in aging, cancer and after chemotherapy. A mixed TRB-A/B primer pool amplified rearranged TRB by multiplex touch-down PCR. One entry per CDR3 protein results from TCRdb running MiXCR on the multiplex PCR reads. The sample has 9,500 or so distinct CDR3 sequences, more than 25% seen once; the top ten hold roughly 2.8%. Amplification of TCR beta used genomic DNA extracted from peripheral blood. Input material: blood. The receptor set was obtained from a human donor in good health.

This clonotype has more than one count but fewer than ten. The chain links TRBV20-1 to TRBJ2-3; perhaps TRBD2 as D (6 bases). In germline, CDR1 is DFQATT, CDR2 SNEGSKA (reference sequence). The CDR3 has 14 residues. The V gene lost 1 base and the J gene lost 5 bases, with 13 bases spanning the gap. Here the CDR3 DNA reads TGCAGTGCTAGAGTTGGGAGGTGGATAGATACGCAGTATTTT. It translates to CSARVGRWIDTQYF.

The V gene is TRBV15, the J gene TRBJ2-2; 9 bases are a match to TRBD1. The CDR3 is made up of 16 amino acids. The junction had 5 bases not matched to a gene; V was cut back by 0 bases and J by 6 bases. Germline CDR1 LNHNV, CDR2 YYDKDF (reference sequence). CDR3 DNA: TGTGCCACCAGCAGAGAGGGACAGGGAAATTCCGGGGAGCTGTTTTTT. As protein: CATSREGQGNSGELFF.

This clonotype was detected a few times. The gene calls are TRBV15 and TRBJ2-7, with no clear D. Germline-derived CDR1 and CDR2 are LNHNV and YYDKDF (reference sequence). With 0 bases removed from V and 1 base from J, the gap between germline ends came to 4 bases. The CDR3 is made up of 13 amino acids. CDR3 in DNA: TGTGCCACCAGCAGAGACAGATCCTACGAGCAGTACTTC. Its translation is CATSRDRSYEQYF.

This clonotype has a handful of counts. DNA of the CDR3: TGTGCCAGCAGCACTGGGACAGGGTATCGACAAGAGACCCAGTACTTC. Protein product: CASSTGTGYRQETQYF. The gene calls are TRBV11-3 and TRBJ2-5; 9 bases are a match to TRBD1. Trimming cost V 5 bases and J 2 bases; bases outside gene matches: 9. The CDR3 is 16 residues long. Germline assignment: CDR1 SGHNT and CDR2 YENEEA. The full variable domain, with the rest looked up from reference TRBV11-3 and TRBJ2-5, is EAGVVQSPRYKIIEKKQPVAFWCNPISGHNTLYWYLQNLGQGPELLIRYENEEAVDDSQLPKDRFSAERLKGVDSTLKIQPAELGDSAVYLCASSTGTGYRQETQYFGPGTRLLVL.

This clonotype was picked up a small number of times. The chain's CDR3 is CASSPPPGPGRTDTQYF. The CDR3 coding sequence is TGTGCCAGCAGCCCCCCACCGGGGCCCGGGCGCACAGATACGCAGTATTTT. V and J are TRBV11-3 and TRBJ2-3, with D perhaps TRBD1 or TRBD2 (5 bases each). The CDR3 contains 17 residues. Per the germline V gene, CDR1 is SGHNT and CDR2 is YENEEA. Trimming shortened V by 5 bases and J by 1 base, and 19 bases separated the two germline ends.

The rearrangement links TRBV7-2 to TRBJ2-7; no reliable D call. CDR3 length equals 15 residues. Germline loops: CDR1 SGHTA, CDR2 FQGNSA. V was shortened by 5 bases and J by 2 bases, with 16 bases between the two germline ends. CDR3 region: CASSPTSVTTYEQYF. As DNA, the CDR3 is TGTGCCAGCAGCCCCACATCTGTCACCACCTACGAGCAGTACTTC. Drawing the rest from reference TRBV7-2 and TRBJ2-7, the complete variable domain is GAGVSQSPSNKVTEKGKDVELRCDPISGHTALYWYRQSLGQGLEFLIYFQGNSAPDKSGLPSDRFSAERTGGSVSTLTIQRTQQEDSAVYLCASSPTSVTTYEQYFGPGTRLTVT.

By proportion, this clonotype is medium-sized. The chain recombines TRBV29-1 with TRBJ2-3, with D unclear. The germline V and J ends were trimmed by 4 bases and 8 bases, with 7 bases remaining between them. Germline V lookup: CDR1 SQVTM, CDR2 ANQGSEA. This CDR3 has 10 residues. The CDR3 nucleotides are TGCAGCGTTGTCTCCGGTACGCAGTATTTT. This translates into CSVVSGTQYF.

This rearrangement joins TRBV5-5 to TRBJ2-5; D remains ambiguous. The CDR3 contains 12 residues. The V end lost 1 base, the J end lost 4 bases, and 5 bases lay between the germline ends. The germline V gene encodes CDR1 SGHKS and CDR2 YYEKEE (reference sequence). The CDR3 nucleotides are TGTGCCAGCAGCTTGCTTTCAGAGACCCAGTACTTC. It codes for CASSLLSETQYF. Complete variable domain (other parts from reference TRBV5-5 and TRBJ2-5): DAGVTQSPTHLIKTRGQQVTLRCSPISGHKSVSWYQQVLGQGPQFIFQYYEKEERGRGNFPDRFSARQFPNYSSELNVNALLLGDSALYLCASSLLSETQYFGPGTRLLVL.

This chain joins TRBV27 and TRBJ2-3; D is undetermined. The CDR3 totals 14 residues. CDR1 is MNHEY, CDR2 SMNVEV, per germline (reference sequence). V lost 1 base and J 0 bases, leaving 5 bases between the germline ends. For the CDR3, the DNA is TGTGCCAGCAGTTTATTGCTAAGCACAGATACGCAGTATTTT. Translating gives CASSLLLSTDTQYF.

This clonotype is classed as medium-sized (0.01 to 0.1%). The chain couples TRBV11-3 to TRBJ2-5, with TRBD2 identical over 14 bases. Per the germline V gene, CDR1 is SGHNT and CDR2 is YENEEA. V lost 5 bases and J lost 4; bases outside the gene matches: 6. This CDR3 is built from 16 residues. The CDR3 loop is CASSPHGLAGGETQYF. The CDR3 DNA reads as TGTGCCAGCAGCCCCCACGGACTAGCGGGGGGAGAGACCCAGTACTTC.

This clonotype was detected only a few times. This CDR3 reads CASSDVVREQYF. The CDR3 DNA reads TGTGCCAGCAGTGACGTTGTAAGGGAGCAGTACTTC. The V and J genes are TRBV6-5 and TRBJ2-7; D gene unclear. The CDR3 covers 12 residues. The V end was cut by 5 bases, the J end by 7 bases, with 12 bases between. Germline assignment: CDR1 MNHEY and CDR2 SVGAGI.

The chain combines TRBV27 with TRBJ2-7; D call uncertain. The CDR3 sequence is 13 residues long. V was pared by 5 bases and J by 2 bases, with 10 bases between. Germline assignment: CDR1 MNHEY and CDR2 SMNVEV (reference sequence). The CDR3 coding sequence is TGTGCCAGCAGTGAATCAACAGCCTACGAGCAGTACTTC. This codes for CASSESTAYEQYF.

The chain has TRBV24-1 and TRBJ1-1; 8 bases match TRBD1. The CDR3 has 14 residues. Germline V CDR1 and CDR2: KGHDR, SFDVKD. V trimming: 5 bases; J trimming: 1 base; junction bases outside the gene matches: 2. Here the CDR3 DNA reads TGTGCCACCAGTGGGACAGGGCAGAACACTGAAGCTTTCTTT. Residues: CATSGTGQNTEAFF.

This chain joins TRBV19 and TRBJ2-1; D remains ambiguous. The CDR3 totals 16 residues. V was trimmed by 3 bases and J by 3 bases, leaving 15 bases between them. The germline CDR1 and CDR2 sequences are LNHDA and SQIVND (reference sequence). In DNA form, the CDR3 reads TGTGCCAGTAGTATCGCGGCAGGAGTTGACTACAATGAGCAGTTCTTC. Encoded protein: CASSIAAGVDYNEQFF.

This clonotype came up a few times. The chain employs TRBV5-6 and TRBJ1-1, with D possibly being TRBD1 (5 bases). CDR3 length equals 14 residues. Germline loops: CDR1 SGHDT, CDR2 YYEEEE. Trimming removed 1 base at V and 4 bases at J, with 11 bases between. CDR3 bases: TGTGCCAGCAGCTTGCGTCAGGGTGTCACTGAAGCTTTCTTT. Protein product: CASSLRQGVTEAFF.

The chain carries TRBV24-1 and TRBJ2-1, with D tentatively TRBD1 (5 bases). The CDR3 sequence is 16 residues long. V was cut by 4 bases and J by 6 bases, with 18 bases left in between. Germline lookup yields CDR1 KGHDR and CDR2 SFDVKD. The CDR3 sequence is CATSDLGRHPSNEQFF. In nucleotides, the CDR3 is TGTGCCACCAGTGACCTGGGGCGCCATCCCTCCAATGAGCAGTTCTTC.

This clonotype was seen more than once but under ten times. The chain recombines TRBV27 with TRBJ1-2, with 7 bases fitting TRBD1. This CDR3 has 14 amino acids. Trimming removed 6 bases from V and 5 bases from J; junction bases left unmatched: 9. Germline CDR1 reads MNHEY; CDR2 reads SMNVEV (reference sequence). CDR3 in amino acids: CASRRPGQPYGYTF. The CDR3 coding sequence is TGTGCCAGCAGAAGACCGGGACAGCCGTATGGCTACACCTTC.

This chain links TRBV11-3 with TRBJ2-7; either TRBD1 or TRBD2 may supply D (5 bases each). Trimming removed 5 bases at V and 0 bases at J, with 17 bases between. Germline-derived CDR1 and CDR2 are SGHNT and YENEEA. The CDR3 has 16 residues. Here the CDR3 reads CASSHDERGLSYEQYF. CDR3 in DNA: TGTGCCAGCAGCCATGATGAACGGGGCCTCTCCTACGAGCAGTACTTC. Full variable domain (outside the CDR3, taken from reference TRBV11-3 and TRBJ2-7): EAGVVQSPRYKIIEKKQPVAFWCNPISGHNTLYWYLQNLGQGPELLIRYENEEAVDDSQLPKDRFSAERLKGVDSTLKIQPAELGDSAVYLCASSHDERGLSYEQYFGPGTRLTVT.

There are a few counts of this clonotype. DNA for the CDR3: TGTGCCAGCTCACAGGGCCGACTATACGAGCAGTACTTC. Protein product: CASSQGRLYEQYF. The J gene is TRBJ2-7, the V gene TRBV18; D is possibly TRBD2 (5 bases). V was trimmed by 4 bases and J by 4 bases, leaving 11 bases between them. Looked up from germline, CDR1 is KGHSH and CDR2 is LQKENI. The CDR3 covers 13 residues.

This clonotype appeared a few times. The chain has TRBV13 and TRBJ1-1; D call uncertain. From germline, CDR1 is PRHDT and CDR2 FYEKMQ (reference sequence). This CDR3 has 12 amino acids. Trimming took 4 bases from V and 4 from J, leaving 7 bases between them. The CDR3 here is CASSSFPTEAFF. DNA for the CDR3: TGTGCCAGCAGCTCATTTCCCACTGAAGCTTTCTTT.